Listed here are 13 T cell receptor beta chains from one sample, sequenced in a study of CD8 T cells in ankylosing spondylitis. Using its own MiXCR run on the 5' RACE reads, TCRdb lists one record per CDR3 protein. The sample lists around 320,000 distinct CDR3 sequences, around 20% occurring once. The sequenced material came from blood, either unsorted or a sorted T cell fraction (not recorded which). The receptors come from a female donor with ankylosing spondylitis or in good health (not recorded which).

This clonotype was observed a handful of times. The rearrangement uses TRBV11-2 and TRBJ2-1, with 7 bases identical to TRBD2. After removal of 5 bases from V and 0 bases from J, the junction contained 13 bases not matched to a gene. The CDR3 spans 18 residues. Germline-derived CDR1 and CDR2 are SGHAT and FQNNGV. The CDR3 region has the DNA TGTGCCAGCAGCCTAAGACCGAAGCGGGACTTCTCCTACAATGAGCAGTTCTTC. This sequence encodes CASSLRPKRDFSYNEQFF.

This clonotype was detected only a few times. V and J are TRBV20-1 and TRBJ2-1; D might be TRBD2 (6 bases). Per the germline V gene, CDR1 is DFQATT and CDR2 is SNEGSKA (reference sequence). The CDR3 contains 12 residues. Trimming cost V 6 bases and J 5 bases, with 11 bases left between them. The DNA for the CDR3 is TGCAGTGCCTCGAGGACTAACAATGAGCAGTTCTTC. It codes for CSASRTNNEQFF.

The chain carries TRBV6-2 or TRBV6-3 and TRBJ2-2, with 8 bases matching TRBD2. CDR3 size: 16 residues. The junction had 13 bases not matched to a gene; V was cut back by 7 bases and J by 6 bases. Germline loops: CDR1 MNHEY, CDR2 SVGEGT. The CDR3 DNA reads TGTGCCAGCAACCTACCTGGGGGACTAGGCCCCGGGGAGCTGTTTTTT. This encodes CASNLPGGLGPGELFF.

This clonotype was counted between two and nine times. V gene TRBV3-1 combines with J gene TRBJ1-2; no firm D call. V was cut by 6 bases and J by 4 bases, with 12 bases left in between. CDR1 is LGHDT, CDR2 YNNKEL, per germline (reference sequence). CDR3 length equals 13 residues. In nucleotides, the CDR3 is TGTGCCAGCAGATCGGGTGGAAGCTATGGCTACACCTTC. It is translated as CASRSGGSYGYTF.

The rearrangement links TRBV20-1 to TRBJ2-1, with D uncertain. Trimming pared 8 bases from V and 2 bases from J, leaving 16 bases between. This CDR3 is 14 amino acids long. Germline CDR1 reads DFQATT; CDR2 reads SNEGSKA (reference sequence). The CDR3 region is CSTVVGITYNEQFF. CDR3 bases: TGCAGTACCGTGGTGGGGATAACCTACAATGAGCAGTTCTTC.

In its sample, this clonotype was seen many times. This chain uses TRBV7-2 with TRBJ2-5; the D gene is possibly TRBD2 (5 bases). Germline loops: CDR1 SGHTA, CDR2 FQGNSA. V gave up 5 bases and J gave up 5 bases, with 15 bases separating them. This CDR3 is built from 14 residues. CDR3 nucleotides: TGTGCCAGCAGCCTAGGTGCGGAGGAGGAGACCCAGTACTTC. As protein: CASSLGAEEETQYF.

This clonotype was seen many times. The chain links TRBV7-9 to TRBJ2-1; 7 bases align to TRBD2. J lost 7 bases, V lost 5 bases, and 8 bases had no gene match. Germline CDR1 SEHNR, CDR2 FQNEAQ (reference sequence). This CDR3 comprises 14 residues. This CDR3 reads CASSQSGTTNEQFF. The CDR3 DNA sequence: TGTGCCAGCAGCCAATCCGGGACTACGAATGAGCAGTTCTTC.

This clonotype came up a few times. The genes are TRBV7-2 and TRBJ1-2; D remains ambiguous. The length of the CDR3 is 11 residues. V was cut by 7 bases and J by 5 bases, with 8 bases left in between. In germline, CDR1 is SGHTA, CDR2 FQGNSA. DNA for the CDR3: TGTGCCAGCAACATGGGATATGGCTACACCTTC. It specifies CASNMGYGYTF.

This clonotype was found many times. The chain couples TRBV10-3 to TRBJ2-3; D not certain. The CDR3 spans 14 residues. The germline V gene encodes CDR1 ENHRY and CDR2 SYGVKD. With 2 bases removed from V and 1 base from J, the gap between germline ends came to 7 bases. DNA of the CDR3: TGTGCCATCAGTGAGGGCAAGGGCACAGATACGCAGTATTTT. Translation gives CAISEGKGTDTQYF.

This chain uses TRBV11-2 with TRBJ2-3; TRBD2 matches at 7 bases. Germline lookup yields CDR1 SGHAT and CDR2 FQNNGV. CDR3 length: 17 amino acids. V lost 5 bases and J lost 2; bases outside the gene matches: 13. For the CDR3, the DNA is TGTGCCAGCAGCCCTAATAGCGGGTTGGCGCCCACAGATACGCAGTATTTT. It codes for CASSPNSGLAPTDTQYF.

This clonotype was found many times. CDR3 in DNA: TGTGCCATCAGGGGGGACGTCGCCTACGAGCAGTACTTC. Amino acids: CAIRGDVAYEQYF. The genes are TRBV10-3 and TRBJ2-7; D is perhaps TRBD1 or TRBD2 (5 bases each). Deletions cut 6 bases from V and 2 bases from J, with 11 bases between. The length of the CDR3 is 13 residues. Germline lookup yields CDR1 ENHRY and CDR2 SYGVKD.

The chain employs TRBV2 and TRBJ2-2; D is uncertain. V lost 6 bases to trimming and J lost 0 bases, with 8 bases between them. The CDR3 is 14 amino acids. Germline lookup yields CDR1 SNHLY and CDR2 FYNNEI. The DNA of the CDR3 is TGTGCCAGCAGCGCCTTTGCGAACACCGGGGAGCTGTTTTTT. Protein product: CASSAFANTGELFF.

This clonotype was seen at least ten times. The chain combines TRBV6-1 with TRBJ2-7; 7 nucleotides match TRBD1. J was trimmed by 0 bases and V by 6 bases; bases with no gene match: 5. Germline CDR1 MNHNS, CDR2 SASEGT. CDR3 size: 14 residues. Here the CDR3 DNA reads TGTGCCAGCAGGATGACAGGGTTCTCCTACGAGCAGTACTTC. Translated, it gives CASRMTGFSYEQYF.